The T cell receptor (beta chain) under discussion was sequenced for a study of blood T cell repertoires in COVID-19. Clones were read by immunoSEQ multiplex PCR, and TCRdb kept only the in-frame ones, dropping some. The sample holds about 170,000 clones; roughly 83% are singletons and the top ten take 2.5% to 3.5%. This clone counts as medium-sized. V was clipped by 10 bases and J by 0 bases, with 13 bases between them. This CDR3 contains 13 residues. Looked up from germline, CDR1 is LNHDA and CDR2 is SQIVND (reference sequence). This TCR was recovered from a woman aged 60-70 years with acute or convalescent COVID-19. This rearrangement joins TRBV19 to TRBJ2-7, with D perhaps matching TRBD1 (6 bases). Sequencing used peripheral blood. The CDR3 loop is CATSDRSSYEQYF. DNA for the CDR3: TGTGCCACATCAGACAGGAGCTCCTACGAGCAGTACTTC.